This TCR beta chain emerged from a study of OX40 agonist ivuxolimab in advanced cancers. The overall study: Across the patients, intravenous ivuxolimab was delivered every 2 weeks at 0.01 to 10 mg/kg. Prior checkpoint blockade (anti-PD-1, anti-PD-L1 or anti-CTLA-4) was permitted; approximately 44% had it. Partial responses were recorded for three patients, including one with hepatocellular carcinoma and two with cutaneous melanoma.

Measured with immunoSEQ multiplex PCR; TCRdb has only the in-frame clones, and not every one. The sample comprises approximately 89,000 clones, about 86% of which are singletons, and 0.75% to 0.9% rests with the top ten. The CDR3 runs 17 residues. V was pared by 2 bases and J by 7 bases, with 15 bases of the junction left unmatched. CDR1 and CDR2 (germline): SGDLS, YYNGEE. Exclusion of a patient followed from autoimmune disease history or systemic immunosuppression. The receptor was isolated from an adult with an advanced solid tumor such as melanoma, head and neck, liver or kidney cancer. The material was CD4+ or CD8+ T cells sorted from blood, obtained in a trial of the OX40 agonist ivuxolimab. This chain links TRBV9 with TRBJ2-3; 8 positions match TRBD2. This CDR3 is CASSVSLADGIHNTQYF. CDR3 DNA: TGTGCCAGCAGCGTGTCACTAGCGGACGGCATTCATAATACGCAGTATTTT.